This T cell receptor beta chain is from a study of tumor-infiltrating lymphocytes in localized non-small cell lung cancer. The germline CDR1 and CDR2 sequences are MDHEN and SYDVKM. The length of the CDR3 is 11 residues. Deletions cut 3 bases from V and 5 bases from J, with 4 bases between. Measured with immunoSEQ multiplex PCR; TCRdb has only the in-frame clones, and not every one. The table has roughly 13,000 clones, around two thirds seen once. To note about this clone: As yet, its antigen is unknown. Different DNA sequences within this sample yield the same CDR3.

Study-wide results and limits: Higher tumor T cell infiltration than in uninvolved lung was supported by TCRbeta sequencing.

The sequence came from a human donor with non-small cell lung cancer. The chain employs TRBV28 and TRBJ2-5, with D unresolved. Sequences were obtained from uninvolved lung tissue not adjacent to the tumor. The CDR3 sequence: CASSFGETQYF. CDR3 in DNA: TGTGCCAGCAGTTTTGGGGAGACCCAGTACTTC.